The sequence of this T cell receptor beta chain was determined in a study of long-term antiretroviral therapy in people with HIV. Findings and limits, study-wide: Neither ART adherence, viral resistance nor therapy changes were documented.

This clone came up a few times. The antigen is unknown. The assay used was immunoSEQ (version v3.0), run at survey level. Clones were read by immunoSEQ multiplex PCR, and TCRdb kept only the in-frame ones, dropping some. The sample has 25,000 to 30,000 clones, about 93% seen once. Trimming removed 9 bases from V and 2 bases from J; junction bases left unmatched: 7. This CDR3 is 13 amino acids long. CDR1 is PRHDT and CDR2 is FYEKMQ in the germline V gene (reference sequence). The sequence was obtained from a woman aged 40 to 50 with HIV. The source material was unsorted PBMCs, sampled almost 6.7 years after starting antiretroviral therapy. The chain uses TRBV13 and TRBJ2-7; 7 bases are a match to TRBD1. The CDR3 loop reads CARGQEDTYEQYF. DNA of the CDR3: TGTGCCAGAGGACAGGAAGACACCTACGAGCAGTACTTC.